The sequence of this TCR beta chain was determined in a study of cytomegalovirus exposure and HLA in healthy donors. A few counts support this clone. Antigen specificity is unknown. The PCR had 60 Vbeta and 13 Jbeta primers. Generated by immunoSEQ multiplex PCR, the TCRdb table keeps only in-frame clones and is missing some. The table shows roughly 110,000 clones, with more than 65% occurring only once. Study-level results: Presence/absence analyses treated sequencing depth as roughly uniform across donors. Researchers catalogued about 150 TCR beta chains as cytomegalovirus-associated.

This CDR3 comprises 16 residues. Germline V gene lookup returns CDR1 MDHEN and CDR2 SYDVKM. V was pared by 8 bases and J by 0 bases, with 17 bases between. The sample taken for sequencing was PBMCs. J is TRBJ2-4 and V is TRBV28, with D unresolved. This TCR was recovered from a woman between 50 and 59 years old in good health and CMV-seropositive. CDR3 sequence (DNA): TGTGCCAGCGGAGCACCCAGTGGCGCAGCCAAAAACATTCAGTACTTC. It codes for CASGAPSGAAKNIQYF.